These 16 T cell receptor beta chains originate from one sample sequenced in a study of blood T cell repertoires in COVID-19. Clones were read by immunoSEQ multiplex PCR, and TCRdb kept only the in-frame ones, dropping some. The repertoire includes 130,000 to 150,000 clones, more than 75% of them detected once, and 11% sits in the top ten. Sequencing used PBMCs or T cells enriched from blood (not recorded which). The receptors stem from a man between 60 and 70 years old who had recovered from COVID-19.

The chain is built from TRBV28 and TRBJ2-4; D gene ambiguous. V lost 6 bases to trimming and J lost 6 bases, with 9 bases between them. This CDR3 contains 12 residues. Germline V lookup: CDR1 MDHEN, CDR2 SYDVKM. The CDR3 protein is CASRISGNIQYF. The CDR3 DNA is TGTGCCAGCAGGATCTCCGGAAACATTCAGTACTTC.

The rearrangement uses TRBV6-6 and TRBJ2-1, with 7 bases fitting TRBD1. Germline-derived CDR1 and CDR2 are MNHNY and SVGAGI (reference sequence). The CDR3 extends over 13 amino acids. The J segment lost 9 bases and the V segment lost 6 bases, leaving 8 bases of the junction unmatched. DNA for the CDR3: TGTGCCAGCAGCCCAGACAGGGTCAGTGAGCAGTTCTTC. Translating it yields CASSPDRVSEQFF.

The V gene is TRBV11-1, the J gene TRBJ1-2, with D unclear. V was cut by 1 base and J by 1 base, with 13 bases left in between. The CDR3 totals 16 residues. Germline-derived CDR1 and CDR2 are SGHAT and FQDESV (reference sequence). CDR3 DNA: TGTGCCAGCAGCTTAGGGCCATCCCGGAGTAACTATGGCTACACCTTC. Its translation is CASSLGPSRSNYGYTF.

This clone occurred once. This chain uses TRBV5-6 with TRBJ2-2; the match to TRBD1 covers 9 bases. Per the germline V gene, CDR1 is SGHDT and CDR2 is YYEEEE. This CDR3 region has 13 residues. The ends lost 4 bases at V and 11 bases at J; junction bases unmatched: 6. CDR3 nucleotides: TGTGCCAGCAGCCCGGGACAGGGAAGCGAGCTGTTTTTT. This codes for CASSPGQGSELFF.

The V and J genes are TRBV18 and TRBJ2-1, with TRBD2 matching over 7 bases. After removal of 5 bases from V and 4 bases from J, the junction contained 8 bases not matched to a gene. This CDR3 is 15 amino acids long. Germline V gives CDR1 KGHSH, CDR2 LQKENI. CDR3 coding DNA: TGTGCCAGCTCATCCGGGACTACGGTTTACAATGAGCAGTTCTTC. This encodes CASSSGTTVYNEQFF. Based on the CDR3 plus reference TRBV18 and TRBJ2-1, the full variable domain is NAGVMQNPRHLVRRRGQEARLRCSPMKGHSHVYWYRQLPEEGLKFMVYLQKENIIDESGMPKERFSAEFPKEGPSILRIQQVVRGDSAAYFCASSSGTTVYNEQFFGPGTRLTVL.

This clone was detected a few times. The chain has TRBV4-1 and TRBJ1-5; the D gene is possibly TRBD1 (6 bases). Between the trimmed V and J ends, which lost 4 bases and 3 bases, there was a span of 10 bases. CDR3 length: 14 amino acids. Germline loops: CDR1 MGHRA, CDR2 YSYEKL. This chain's CDR3 is CASSPWTDNQPQHF. In nucleotides, the CDR3 is TGCGCCAGCAGCCCCTGGACAGACAATCAGCCCCAGCATTTT.

V usage is TRBV30 and J usage is TRBJ1-6, with 8 positions matching TRBD1. The CDR3 consists of 14 residues. Germline lookup yields CDR1 GTSNPN and CDR2 SVGIG (reference sequence). Trimming cost V 2 bases and J 7 bases; bases outside gene matches: 4. The CDR3 DNA reads TGTGCCTGGAGTTCCGGGACAGGCAATTCACCCCTCCACTTT. Translated: CAWSSGTGNSPLHF.

J is TRBJ1-2 and V is TRBV10-2; tentatively, D is TRBD1 (6 bases). Per the germline V gene, CDR1 is WSHSY and CDR2 is SAAADI. Trimming shortened V by 6 bases and J by 5 bases, and 13 bases separated the two germline ends. This CDR3 spans 13 amino acids. DNA for the CDR3: TGCGCCAGCAGCGATTTGGGGGCATATGGCTACACCTTC. Translating it yields CASSDLGAYGYTF.

The V and J genes are TRBV6-5 and TRBJ2-7; D is unclear. The CDR3 is made up of 12 amino acids. Germline CDR1 reads MNHEY; CDR2 reads SVGAGI. The V end was cut by 8 bases, the J end by 7 bases, with 15 bases between. Written as DNA, the CDR3 is TGTGCCAGCGACCAGGCCGCTGGAGAGCAGTACTTC. Translation: CASDQAAGEQYF.

This chain links TRBV28 with TRBJ1-2, with D possibly matching TRBD1 (5 bases). The V gene's germline CDR1 is MDHEN and CDR2 SYDVKM. The CDR3 has 13 amino acids. V was clipped by 11 bases and J by 8 bases, with 21 bases between them. In nucleotides, the CDR3 is TGTGCCGTCCGGGACTCCAATTTTGAGGGCTACACCTTC. Its protein is CAVRDSNFEGYTF.

V usage is TRBV28 and J usage is TRBJ1-5; D is possibly TRBD1 (5 bases). Deletions cut 8 bases from V and 6 bases from J, with 14 bases between. The CDR3 runs 13 residues. From germline, CDR1 is MDHEN and CDR2 SYDVKM. The CDR3 spells CASFDSITQPQHF. The CDR3 DNA reads as TGTGCCAGCTTCGACAGTATCACTCAGCCCCAGCATTTT.

This clone has a single count. This sequence joins TRBV3-1 (or the pseudogene TRBV3-2) and TRBJ2-1; TRBD1 might be the D (7 bases). Looked up from germline, CDR1 is LGHDT and CDR2 is YNNKEL (reference sequence). The CDR3 is made up of 14 amino acids. Trimming removed 4 bases at V and 3 bases at J, with 10 bases between. Written as DNA, the CDR3 is TGTGCCAGCAGCCGACAGGGAGGCTACAATGAGCAGTTCTTC. It translates to CASSRQGGYNEQFF.

The gene calls are TRBV4-1 and TRBJ1-5; the D is unclear. Germline CDR1 MGHRA, CDR2 YSYEKL. V shed 1 base and J shed 6 bases, with 7 bases lying between them. The CDR3 has 13 residues. In DNA form, the CDR3 reads TGCGCCAGCAGCCAAGCTGGAGGTCAGCCCCAGCATTTT. This encodes CASSQAGGQPQHF.

This chain connects TRBV5-4 to TRBJ1-1; D is uncertain. Germline assignment: CDR1 SGHNT and CDR2 YYREEE (reference sequence). V lost 1 base, J lost 9 bases, and 10 bases lay in between. The CDR3 length is 12 residues. The CDR3 is CASSLQTAQAFF. The CDR3 DNA sequence: TGTGCCAGCAGCTTGCAAACAGCCCAAGCTTTCTTT.

This clone was seen a single time. V and J are TRBV5-4 and TRBJ1-4, with D perhaps TRBD1 (6 bases). V was trimmed by 3 bases and J by 6 bases, leaving 15 bases between them. The germline V gene has CDR1 SGHNT and CDR2 YYREEE (reference sequence). This CDR3 spans 15 amino acids. CDR3 region: CASSSEGDTYEKLFF. The CDR3, as DNA: TGTGCCAGCAGCTCAGAAGGGGACACTTATGAAAAACTGTTTTTT.

The CDR3 DNA reads TGTGCCAGTAGTACGGACAGTCCCACCGGGGAGCTGTTTTTT. Its translation is CASSTDSPTGELFF. The V gene is TRBV19, the J gene TRBJ2-2; tentatively, D is TRBD1 (6 bases). From germline, CDR1 is LNHDA and CDR2 SQIVND (reference sequence). V was shortened by 4 bases and J by 4 bases, with 10 bases between the two germline ends. The CDR3 consists of 14 residues. Full variable domain (remainder filled in from reference TRBV19 and TRBJ2-2): DGGITQSPKYLFRKEGQNVTLSCEQNLNHDAMYWYRQDPGQGLRLIYYSQIVNDFQKGDIAEGYSVSREKKESFPLTVTSAQKNPTAFYLCASSTDSPTGELFFGEGSRLTVL.